These 23 T cell receptor beta chains were sequenced from one sample in a study of T cell responses to AZD1222 COVID-19 vaccine. Libraries were prepared by immunoSEQ multiplex PCR; TCRdb keeps only in-frame clonotypes and omits some of them. The repertoire includes tens of thousands of clones, nearly 90% of them detected once, and about 19% sits in the top ten. The specimen was peripheral blood, collected on day 0 of AZD1222 vaccination. The receptor set was obtained from an adult in good health.

The chain employs TRBV20-1 and TRBJ1-1, with a possible D match to TRBD1 (5 bases). This CDR3 contains 14 residues. V was cut by 3 bases and J by 6 bases, with 17 bases left in between. Germline CDR1 reads DFQATT; CDR2 reads SNEGSKA (reference sequence). CDR3 sequence (DNA): TGCAGTGCTAGTGGGATGGGGGTCCCGGCTGAAGCTTTCTTT. Translating gives CSASGMGVPAEAFF.

V gene TRBV9 combines with J gene TRBJ2-3, with 11 bases aligning to TRBD1. CDR3 size: 15 residues. Germline loops: CDR1 SGDLS, CDR2 YYNGEE. The trim removed 0 bases at V and 5 bases at J, leaving 2 bases unmatched. The chain's CDR3 is CASSVEGQGEDTQYF. The CDR3 coding sequence is TGTGCCAGCAGCGTAGAGGGACAGGGGGAAGATACGCAGTATTTT.

There are a few counts of this clone. V and J are TRBV4-1 and TRBJ1-5; 7 bases are a match to TRBD1. The CDR3 contains 15 residues. CDR1 and CDR2 from the germline V gene are MGHRA and YSYEKL. After removal of 3 bases from V and 3 bases from J, the junction contained 5 bases not matched to a gene. CDR3 amino acids: CASSHAGTVNQPQHF. CDR3 DNA: TGCGCCAGCAGCCATGCCGGGACAGTCAATCAGCCCCAGCATTTT.

V gene TRBV7-3 combines with J gene TRBJ2-6; perhaps TRBD2 as D (5 bases). This CDR3 has 18 residues. CDR1 and CDR2 (germline): SGHTA, FQGTGA. V shed 5 bases and J shed 1 base, with 18 bases lying between them. The CDR3, as DNA: TGTGCCAGCAGCCCCCCCCTGGGAGTTGAATCTGGGGCCAACGTCCTGACTTTC. The encoded protein is CASSPPLGVESGANVLTF.

The rearrangement joins TRBV24-1 to TRBJ1-1; perhaps TRBD1 as D (6 bases). The CDR3 runs 13 residues. V dropped 8 bases and J dropped 3 bases, with 12 bases sitting between them. The germline V gene has CDR1 KGHDR and CDR2 SFDVKD. The CDR3: CATIRNRDTEAFF. For the CDR3, the DNA is TGTGCCACCATTAGGAACAGGGACACTGAAGCTTTCTTT.

This clone came up once. The chain couples TRBV15 to TRBJ1-1, with TRBD1 identical over 7 bases. V gave up 0 bases and J gave up 8 bases; unmatched junction bases: 6. The CDR3 length is 14 residues. Germline V gives CDR1 LNHNV, CDR2 YYDKDF (reference sequence). As DNA, the CDR3 is TGTGCCACCAGCAGAGATGAGAGACAGGGCGAAGCTTTCTTT. As protein: CATSRDERQGEAFF.

CDR3 sequence reads: CASSRTGDSPLHF. The CDR3 DNA reads as TGTGCCAGCAGTCGAACAGGGGATTCACCCCTCCACTTT. The V call is TRBV6-6, the J call TRBJ1-6, with 7 positions matching TRBD1. Germline CDR1 is MNHNY and CDR2 is SVGAGI (reference sequence). This CDR3 region has 13 residues. V lost 5 bases to trimming and J lost 8 bases; unmatched junction nucleotides: 3.

V gene TRBV7-3 combines with J gene TRBJ2-1, with 8 bases identical to TRBD2. The CDR3 length is 15 residues. The trim removed 2 bases at V and 3 bases at J, leaving 3 bases unmatched. Germline CDR1 and CDR2: SGHTA and FQGTGA. CDR3 residues: CASSLAGGHYNEQFF. The CDR3 DNA reads as TGTGCCAGCAGCTTAGCGGGAGGTCACTACAATGAGCAGTTCTTC.

The V call is TRBV7-2, the J call TRBJ1-5; D not resolved. CDR1 and CDR2 (germline): SGHTA, FQGNSA. V was trimmed by 3 bases and J by 3 bases, leaving 12 bases between them. This CDR3 spans 15 amino acids. CDR3 nucleotides: TGTGCCAGCAGCTTGTCCGGGATCTACAATCAGCCCCAGCATTTT. This encodes CASSLSGIYNQPQHF.

This sequence joins TRBV6-1 and TRBJ2-7; no clear D gene. The CDR3 loop spans 13 amino acids. CDR1 and CDR2 (germline): MNHNS, SASEGT. The germline V and J ends were trimmed by 3 bases and 4 bases, with 10 bases remaining between them. The CDR3 sequence: CASSDTDGYEQYF. Written as DNA, the CDR3 is TGTGCCAGCAGTGACACGGACGGGTACGAGCAGTACTTC.

This clone appeared a single time. The chain has TRBV10-3 and TRBJ2-1; 9 nucleotides match TRBD1. The CDR3 has 14 residues. V dropped 5 bases and J dropped 8; count of bases not matched to a gene: 7. From germline, CDR1 is ENHRY and CDR2 SYGVKD. CDR3 region: CAISPGQGGDEQFF. The DNA for the CDR3 is TGTGCCATCAGTCCGGGACAGGGTGGCGATGAGCAGTTCTTC.

The gene calls are TRBV18 and TRBJ1-4; tentatively, D is TRBD1 (5 bases). The V and J ends lost 1 base and 3 bases respectively, with 9 bases between them. Germline V gives CDR1 KGHSH, CDR2 LQKENI. The CDR3 consists of 15 residues. The CDR3 DNA reads TGTGCCAGCTCACCACTTGCAGGGTCTAATGAAAAACTGTTTTTT. Protein product: CASSPLAGSNEKLFF.

The J gene is TRBJ2-7, the V gene TRBV20-1; perhaps D is TRBD1 or TRBD2 (5 bases each). Trimming took 6 bases from V and 3 from J, leaving 9 bases between them. The CDR3 is 11 amino acids. Germline loops: CDR1 DFQATT, CDR2 SNEGSKA (reference sequence). The CDR3 DNA sequence: TGCAGTGCCCCGAGGGGCTACGAGCAGTACTTC. Translation gives CSAPRGYEQYF.

The rearrangement links TRBV7-9 to TRBJ2-7; 8 nucleotides line up with TRBD2. The V segment lost 8 bases and the J segment 4 bases; nucleotides outside the gene matches: 4. CDR1 and CDR2 (germline): SEHNR, FQNEAQ (reference sequence). The CDR3 has 12 amino acids. CDR3 DNA: TGTGCCAGCGCCCGGGGGGGGTACGAGCAGTACTTC. It codes for CASARGGYEQYF.

The V gene is TRBV7-2, the J gene TRBJ1-2, with D perhaps matching TRBD1 (6 bases). Trimming removed 3 bases from V and 9 bases from J, with 20 bases in between. Germline V gene lookup returns CDR1 SGHTA and CDR2 FQGNSA. This CDR3 region has 15 residues. The CDR3 reads CASSFSPTGDPSYTF. The CDR3 region has the DNA TGTGCCAGCAGCTTTTCCCCGACAGGAGACCCAAGCTACACCTTC.

This clone was seen more than once but under ten times. The rearrangement uses TRBV3-1 (or the pseudogene TRBV3-2) and TRBJ2-3; unclear D gene. The germline V gene encodes CDR1 LGHDT and CDR2 YNNKEL (reference sequence). The V end was cut by 0 bases, the J end by 5 bases, with 3 bases between. The CDR3 runs 12 residues. The DNA for the CDR3 is TGTGCCAGCAGCCAAGAAGTAGATACGCAGTATTTT. Its protein product is CASSQEVDTQYF.

The chain joins TRBV19 to TRBJ1-5; tentative D call: TRBD1 (5 bases). V was shortened by 5 bases and J by 2 bases, with 19 bases between the two germline ends. In germline, CDR1 is LNHDA, CDR2 SQIVND (reference sequence). There are 17 residues in the CDR3. The CDR3 DNA reads as TGTGCCAGTAGTCCAACCCTGGGGGGGGTAGGCAATCAGCCCCAGCATTTT. This codes for CASSPTLGGVGNQPQHF.

The chain uses TRBV5-4 and TRBJ2-3; 10 nucleotides line up with TRBD2. Germline V gives CDR1 SGHNT, CDR2 YYREEE (reference sequence). With V trimmed by 2 bases and J by 5 bases, 11 bases remained unmatched. CDR3 length equals 17 residues. CDR3: CASSFTGTSVPLDTQYF. Here the CDR3 DNA reads TGTGCCAGCAGCTTCACCGGGACTAGCGTTCCCCTAGATACGCAGTATTTT.

The chain uses TRBV6-5 and TRBJ2-5; tentative D call: TRBD1 (8 bases). Germline CDR1 reads MNHEY; CDR2 reads SVGAGI. This CDR3 has 14 residues. V was clipped by 4 bases and J by 4 bases, with 13 bases between them. For the CDR3, the DNA is TGTGCCAGCAGTTTGAACAGGGGGGGAGAGACCCAGTACTTC. Its protein is CASSLNRGGETQYF.

The V gene is TRBV19, the J gene TRBJ2-1; D is possibly TRBD1 (5 bases). Trimming pared 7 bases from V and 4 bases from J, leaving 17 bases between. This CDR3 is 15 amino acids long. Germline-derived CDR1 and CDR2 are LNHDA and SQIVND (reference sequence). The CDR3 DNA reads as TGTGCCAGTACCTCGGTCGGACACCTTTACAATGAGCAGTTCTTC. Translating it yields CASTSVGHLYNEQFF.

The gene calls are TRBV2 and TRBJ1-3; unclear D gene. Germline values: CDR1 SNHLY, CDR2 FYNNEI. With 6 bases removed from V and 0 bases from J, the gap between germline ends came to 12 bases. CDR3 length: 15 amino acids. The CDR3 region is CASSPQGYSGNTIYF. Written as DNA, the CDR3 is TGTGCCAGCAGCCCCCAAGGATACTCTGGAAACACCATATATTTT.

This sequence joins TRBV7-2 and TRBJ1-2, with 7 bases aligning to TRBD1. V trimming: 4 bases; J trimming: 3 bases; junction bases outside the gene matches: 5. This CDR3 region has 14 residues. Germline CDR1 SGHTA, CDR2 FQGNSA. DNA of the CDR3: TGTGCCAGCAGCTCCGACAGGGCTGACTATGGCTACACCTTC. Amino acid sequence: CASSSDRADYGYTF.

The chain is built from TRBV18 and TRBJ1-5; D perhaps matches TRBD1 (6 bases). In germline, CDR1 is KGHSH, CDR2 LQKENI. This CDR3 region has 17 residues. Between the trimmed V and J ends, which lost 0 bases and 2 bases, there was a span of 14 bases. The CDR3 DNA reads TGTGCCAGCTCACCACCTAACAGGGAAGGGGGCAATCAGCCCCAGCATTTT. This translates into CASSPPNREGGNQPQHF.